Shown below are 21 T cell receptor beta chains from a single sample sequenced in a study of blood T cell repertoires in COVID-19. The table came from immunoSEQ multiplex PCR; TCRdb's copy has only in-frame clones and leaves some out. Counted here are over 100,000 clones, about 89% occurring once; the ten biggest clones make up about an eighth. The sequencing input was peripheral blood. All receptors come from a woman aged 70 to 79 with COVID-19, enrolled during active disease.

The rearrangement uses TRBV9 and TRBJ1-2, with 10 bases matching TRBD1. V trimming: 2 bases; J trimming: 3 bases; junction bases outside the gene matches: 4. This CDR3 is 15 amino acids long. CDR1 and CDR2 (germline): SGDLS, YYNGEE. The CDR3 loop reads CASSVPGQGYYGYTF. In DNA, the CDR3 is TGTGCCAGCAGCGTCCCGGGACAGGGGTACTATGGCTACACCTTC.

The rearrangement joins TRBV6-1 to TRBJ1-4; D call uncertain. The CDR3 runs to 15 residues. Germline loops: CDR1 MNHNS, CDR2 SASEGT. V lost 2 bases and J 8 bases, leaving 15 bases between the germline ends. The CDR3 here is CASSEWPAELEKLFF. Here the CDR3 DNA reads TGTGCCAGCAGTGAATGGCCAGCGGAGCTGGAAAAACTGTTTTTT.

The chain joins TRBV2 to TRBJ2-5; 8 bases are a match to TRBD2. This CDR3 has 16 amino acids. Germline V lookup: CDR1 SNHLY, CDR2 FYNNEI. V trimming: 5 bases; J trimming: 0 bases; junction bases outside the gene matches: 8. CDR3 sequence: CASSPDSGAYQETQYF. As DNA, the CDR3 is TGTGCCAGCAGTCCTGATAGCGGGGCGTACCAAGAGACCCAGTACTTC.

On this clone: Relative to the germline gene, one junction end is altered; a read error may explain this. This chain connects TRBV13 to TRBJ2-7, with 7 bases fitting TRBD1. The CDR3 length is 16 residues. The V gene's germline CDR1 is PRHDT and CDR2 FYEKMQ (reference sequence). In DNA form, the CDR3 reads TGTGCCAGCAACTTAAGAACCGGGACAGTTTCCTACGAGCAGTACTTC. It translates to CASNLRTGTVSYEQYF.

This clone was seen only a few times. The rearrangement uses TRBV19 and TRBJ1-1; D is unclear. Germline assignment: CDR1 LNHDA and CDR2 SQIVND (reference sequence). This CDR3 region has 15 residues. Trimming pared 8 bases from V and 0 bases from J, leaving 16 bases between. The DNA of the CDR3 is TGTGCCAGTCGGGATAAAGTTGGGATGAACACTGAAGCTTTCTTT. Translated: CASRDKVGMNTEAFF.

The chain is built from TRBV11-3 and TRBJ2-5; 9 nucleotides align to TRBD1. Germline CDR1 SGHNT, CDR2 YENEEA. V shed 1 base and J 0 bases; nucleotides not matched to a gene: 3. The length of the CDR3 is 16 residues. The CDR3 DNA is TGTGCCAGCAGCTTAGGGACAGGGGCAAACCAAGAGACCCAGTACTTC. Its translation: CASSLGTGANQETQYF.

The V and J genes are TRBV7-2 and TRBJ2-6, with TRBD1 matching over 8 bases. CDR1 SGHTA and CDR2 FQGNSA come from the germline V gene. J was trimmed by 1 base and V by 2 bases; bases with no gene match: 7. The CDR3 extends over 18 amino acids. The CDR3 spells CASSLKTGVESGANVLTF. The CDR3 coding sequence is TGTGCCAGCAGCTTAAAGACAGGGGTTGAGTCTGGGGCCAACGTCCTGACTTTC.

V usage is TRBV7-9 and J usage is TRBJ2-7, with 9 nucleotides matching TRBD1. The CDR3 is 17 residues long. V lost 5 bases, J lost 0 bases, and 11 bases stayed unmatched. The germline V gene has CDR1 SEHNR and CDR2 FQNEAQ (reference sequence). CDR3 residues: CASSDPRDRDSSYEQYF. The CDR3 DNA follows: TGTGCCAGCAGCGATCCCCGGGACAGGGATAGCTCCTACGAGCAGTACTTC.

The chain couples TRBV14 to TRBJ1-6; 8 bases are a match to TRBD1. The CDR3 runs to 18 residues. Losses at the gene ends were 0 bases for V and 5 bases for J; bases not matched to a gene: 9. Germline assignment: CDR1 SGHDN and CDR2 FVKESK. CDR3 protein: CASSQEGGDRSHNSPLHF. For the CDR3, the DNA is TGTGCCAGCAGCCAAGAAGGTGGGGACAGGTCACATAATTCACCCCTCCACTTT.

The chain combines TRBV5-3 with TRBJ1-4; tentative D call: TRBD1 (6 bases). TRBV5-3 is recorded as an ORF, its role being uncertain. The V end was cut by 5 bases, the J end by 0 bases, with 11 bases between. This CDR3 spans 15 amino acids. The CDR3: CARSTGISTNEKLFF. DNA of the CDR3: TGTGCCAGAAGTACAGGGATCTCAACTAATGAAAAACTGTTTTTT.

The V gene is TRBV5-1, the J gene TRBJ2-7; 8 nucleotides agree with TRBD1. The trim removed 4 bases at V and 3 bases at J, leaving 6 bases unmatched. This CDR3 is built from 14 residues. Per germline, CDR1 SGHRS and CDR2 YFSETQ. Here the CDR3 DNA reads TGCGCCAGCAGCCTTGGGACAGGCGGCTACGAGCAGTACTTC. Translated, it gives CASSLGTGGYEQYF.

This chain uses TRBV30 with TRBJ1-5, with 9 bases identical to TRBD1. This CDR3 is built from 13 residues. Germline values: CDR1 GTSNPN, CDR2 SVGIG (reference sequence). V dropped 3 bases and J dropped 5; count of bases not matched to a gene: 2. The DNA for the CDR3 is TGTGCCTGGAGACAGGGGGCCCATCAGCCCCAGCATTTT. Translation: CAWRQGAHQPQHF.

This sequence joins TRBV28 and TRBJ2-7, with unresolved D. This CDR3 is 15 amino acids long. Trimming took 2 bases from V and 2 from J, leaving 13 bases between them. Germline V gene lookup returns CDR1 MDHEN and CDR2 SYDVKM. The CDR3 nucleotides are TGTGCCAGCAGTTTAGGGCAGTTATATCCCTACGAGCAGTACTTC. Translating gives CASSLGQLYPYEQYF. The whole variable domain, remainder taken from reference TRBV28 and TRBJ2-7, is DVKVTQSSRYLVKRTGEKVFLECVQDMDHENMFWYRQDPGLGLRLIYFSYDVKMKEKGDIPEGYSVSREKKERFSLILESASTNQTSMYLCASSLGQLYPYEQYFGPGTRLTVT.

Here the CDR3 DNA reads TGTGCCAGCAGCTCGACTAGCGAGTCGCTCGGGGAGACCCAGTACTTC. This translates into CASSSTSESLGETQYF. This chain joins TRBV11-2 and TRBJ2-5; 8 bases align to TRBD2. CDR1 is SGHAT and CDR2 is FQNNGV in the germline V gene. V shed 4 bases, J shed 5 bases, and the junction held 12 bases outside the gene matches. CDR3 length: 16 residues.

V usage is TRBV20-1 and J usage is TRBJ1-1; 7 nucleotides agree with TRBD1. CDR1 DFQATT and CDR2 SNEGSKA come from the germline V gene (reference sequence). The CDR3 runs to 15 residues. V gave up 3 bases and J gave up 3 bases; unmatched junction bases: 10. The CDR3 spells CSASPQGVLHTEAFF. CDR3 DNA sequence: TGCAGTGCTAGTCCCCAGGGGGTGTTGCACACTGAAGCTTTCTTT.

V and J are TRBV6-5 and TRBJ2-2, with no clear D. Germline values: CDR1 MNHEY, CDR2 SVGAGI. There are 12 residues in the CDR3. Trimming pared 5 bases from V and 7 bases from J, leaving 8 bases between. CDR3 in amino acids: CASSNLLGELFF. The CDR3 bases are TGTGCCAGCAGTAACCTACTCGGGGAGCTGTTTTTT.

The chain links TRBV10-3 to TRBJ2-7; TRBD1 matches at 7 bases. V was clipped by 0 bases and J by 2 bases; unmatched bases: 4. Germline CDR1 is ENHRY and CDR2 is SYGVKD. The CDR3 has 15 residues. The CDR3 region is CAISESQGQTYEQYF. Written as DNA, the CDR3 is TGTGCCATCAGTGAGTCACAGGGACAGACCTACGAGCAGTACTTC.

The chain combines TRBV11-2 with TRBJ1-6, with D possibly being TRBD1 (6 bases). Germline CDR1 is SGHAT and CDR2 is FQNNGV. The CDR3 spans 15 residues. V was trimmed by 8 bases and J by 13 bases, leaving 24 bases between them. CDR3 amino acids: CASSRRQDAGGPLHF. In nucleotides, the CDR3 is TGTGCCAGCTCCCGTCGGCAGGACGCGGGGGGCCCCCTCCACTTT.

The chain recombines TRBV6-2 or TRBV6-3 with TRBJ1-2; tentative D call: TRBD1 (6 bases). CDR1 is MNHEY, CDR2 SVGEGT, per germline. The CDR3 spans 14 residues. V was pared by 5 bases and J by 3 bases, with 13 bases between. CDR3 DNA: TGTGCCAGCAGTACTCCGGACAGACACTATGGCTACACCTTC. Translated: CASSTPDRHYGYTF.

This clone was seen only once. The chain employs TRBV18 and TRBJ2-2; D is uncertain. Trimming removed 2 bases at V and 7 bases at J, with 11 bases between. CDR3 length: 14 amino acids. The germline gives CDR1 KGHSH, CDR2 LQKENI. The CDR3 DNA sequence: TGTGCCAGCTCACCAGGGCCCGGCAGCGGGGAGCTGTTTTTT. Encoded protein: CASSPGPGSGELFF.

The chain links TRBV19 to TRBJ2-7; TRBD2 is a possible D gene (6 bases). This CDR3 has 15 amino acids. The germline V gene has CDR1 LNHDA and CDR2 SQIVND (reference sequence). V was clipped by 3 bases and J by 0 bases, with 12 bases between them. The CDR3 region is CASSIGGVVSYEQYF. In DNA, the CDR3 is TGTGCCAGTAGTATTGGCGGGGTCGTCTCCTACGAGCAGTACTTC.